This T cell receptor (beta chain) was recorded in a study of T-cell memory formation after mild COVID-19. Study conclusions and caveats: CM and EM subsets held most contracting CD4+ clones; EMRA held CD8+ ones. Contracting clones from day 15 to 85 had balanced CD4/CD8; later expanders favoured CD4+. That cross-reactive memory joined was suggested by some responding clones appearing in pre-infection memory.

Using its own MiXCR run on the 5' RACE reads, TCRdb lists one record per CDR3 protein. The data contain approximately 480,000 distinct CDR3 sequences, over 15% of them singletons. Germline CDR1 is SGHDN and CDR2 is FVKESK. The CDR3 is made up of 16 amino acids. The V and J ends lost 1 base and 1 base respectively, with 11 bases between them. Comments on this clonotype: The antigen remains unidentified.

This clonotype was sampled from an adult woman who had mild COVID-19 (a few samples of this study predate the infection). Cell type and time point are not known. The sequenced sample was PBMCs or a T cell subset sorted from them (not recorded which). V is TRBV14 and J is TRBJ2-1, with D unresolved. DNA for the CDR3: TGTGCCAGCAGCCAAGGTCTCTCCTGGTCCTACAATGAGCAGTTCTTC. The encoded protein is CASSQGLSWSYNEQFF.